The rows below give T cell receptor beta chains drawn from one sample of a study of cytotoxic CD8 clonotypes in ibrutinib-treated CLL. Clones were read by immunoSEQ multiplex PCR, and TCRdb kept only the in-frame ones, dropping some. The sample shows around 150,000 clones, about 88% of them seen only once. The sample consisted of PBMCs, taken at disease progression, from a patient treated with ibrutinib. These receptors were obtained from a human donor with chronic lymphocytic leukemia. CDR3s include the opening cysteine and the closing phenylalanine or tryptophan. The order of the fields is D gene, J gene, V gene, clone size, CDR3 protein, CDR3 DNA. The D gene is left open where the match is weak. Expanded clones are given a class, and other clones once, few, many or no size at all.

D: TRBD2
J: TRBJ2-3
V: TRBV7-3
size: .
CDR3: CASSRTSGATDTQYF
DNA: TGTGCCAGCAGCAGGACTAGCGGGGCCACAGATACGCAGTATTTT

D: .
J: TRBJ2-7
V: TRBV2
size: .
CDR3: CASRFRGLQYEQYF
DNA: TGTGCCAGCCGGTTCAGGGGACTCCAATACGAGCAGTACTTC

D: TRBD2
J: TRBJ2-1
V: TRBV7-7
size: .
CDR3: CASSLSKREGYEQFF
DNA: TGTGCCAGCAGTCTCTCTAAGCGGGAGGGCTATGAGCAGTTCTTC

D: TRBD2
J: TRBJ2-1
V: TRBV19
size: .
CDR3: CASSRSGTSREQFF
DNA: TGTGCCAGTAGTCGGTCCGGGACTAGCAGAGAGCAGTTCTTC

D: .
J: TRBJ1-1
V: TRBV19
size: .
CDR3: CASTLRSRGGTEAFF
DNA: TGTGCCAGTACCCTCAGATCCAGGGGTGGCACTGAAGCTTTCTTT

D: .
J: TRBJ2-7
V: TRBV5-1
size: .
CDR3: CASSQNTGRAYEQYF
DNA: TGCGCCAGCAGCCAAAACACGGGAAGGGCCTACGAGCAGTACTTC

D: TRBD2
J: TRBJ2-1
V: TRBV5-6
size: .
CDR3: CASSFTSGTSTRNEQFF
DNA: TGTGCCAGCAGCTTCACGTCCGGGACTAGCACAAGGAATGAGCAGTTCTTC

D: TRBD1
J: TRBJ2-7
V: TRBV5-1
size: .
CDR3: CASSKGGGYEQYF
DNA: TGCGCCAGCAGTAAAGGGGGCGGCTACGAGCAGTACTTC

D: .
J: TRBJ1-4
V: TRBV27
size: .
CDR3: CATQKRGGDLGEKLFF
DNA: TGTGCCACCCAAAAGAGGGGAGGGGACTTGGGTGAAAAACTGTTTTTT

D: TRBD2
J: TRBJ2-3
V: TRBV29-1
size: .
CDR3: CSVAPSGNTDTQYF
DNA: TGCAGCGTTGCTCCTAGCGGGAACACAGATACGCAGTATTTT

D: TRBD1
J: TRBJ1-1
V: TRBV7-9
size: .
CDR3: CASSPEPGQGSTEAFF
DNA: TGTGCCAGCAGCCCTGAACCGGGACAGGGGAGCACTGAAGCTTTCTTT

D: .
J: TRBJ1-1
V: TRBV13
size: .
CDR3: CATREGGRWTEAFF
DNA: TGTGCCACAAGGGAAGGAGGGAGGTGGACTGAAGCTTTCTTT

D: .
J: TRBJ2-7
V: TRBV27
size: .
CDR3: CASRIRTGSLYEQYF
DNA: TGTGCCAGCAGGATCCGGACTGGGAGTTTGTACGAGCAGTACTTC

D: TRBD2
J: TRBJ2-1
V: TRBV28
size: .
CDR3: CASSLGLAGLISPYNEQFF
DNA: TGTGCCAGCAGTCTCGGACTAGCGGGACTTATCTCCCCCTACAATGAGCAGTTCTTC

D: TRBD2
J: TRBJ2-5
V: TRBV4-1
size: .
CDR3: CASSQDRLAGWETQYF
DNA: TGCGCCAGCAGCCAAGATAGACTAGCGGGGTGGGAGACCCAGTACTTC

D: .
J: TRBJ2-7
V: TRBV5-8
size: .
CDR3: CASSLTDYEQYF
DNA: TGTGCCAGCAGCTTGACAGACTACGAGCAGTACTTC

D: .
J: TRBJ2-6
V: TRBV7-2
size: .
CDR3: CASSLEVRVSGANVLTF
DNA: TGTGCCAGCAGCTTAGAAGTTAGGGTATCCGGGGCCAACGTCCTGACTTTC

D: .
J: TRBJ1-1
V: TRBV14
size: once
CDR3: CASSLGSPVEGEAFF
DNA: TGTGCCAGCAGCCTGGGTTCCCCCGTAGAGGGTGAAGCTTTCTTT

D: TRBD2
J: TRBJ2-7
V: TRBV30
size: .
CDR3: CAWSSGSGRGYEQYF
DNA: TGTGCCTGGAGTTCGGGCAGCGGGAGGGGATACGAGCAGTACTTC

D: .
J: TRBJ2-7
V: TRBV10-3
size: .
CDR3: CAINAGSYEQYF
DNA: TGTGCCATCAACGCGGGCTCCTACGAGCAGTACTTC

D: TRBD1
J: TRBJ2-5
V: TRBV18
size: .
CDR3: CASSPQQGQETQYF
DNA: TGTGCCAGCTCACCACAACAGGGGCAAGAGACCCAGTACTTC

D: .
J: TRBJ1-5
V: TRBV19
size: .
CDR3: CASSPRQDRYQPQHF
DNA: TGTGCCAGTAGTCCCAGGCAGGATAGATATCAGCCCCAGCATTTT

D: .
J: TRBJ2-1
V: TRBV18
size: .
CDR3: CASSPFGAYNEQFF
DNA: TGTGCCAGCTCACCGTTTGGGGCTTACAATGAGCAGTTCTTC

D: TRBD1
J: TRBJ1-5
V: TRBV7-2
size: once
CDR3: CASSYQGDASQPQHF
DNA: TGTGCCAGCAGCTACCAGGGGGACGCCAGTCAGCCCCAGCATTTT

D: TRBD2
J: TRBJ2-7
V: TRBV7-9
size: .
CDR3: CASSFGGTSNEQYF
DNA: TGTGCCAGCAGCTTTGGCGGGACTAGTAACGAGCAGTACTTC

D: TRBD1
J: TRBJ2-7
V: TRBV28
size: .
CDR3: CASSYPGGVYPQYF
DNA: TGTGCCAGCAGCTACCCAGGGGGCGTATACCCGCAGTACTTC

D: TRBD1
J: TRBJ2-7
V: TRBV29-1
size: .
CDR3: CSARGTGTYEQYF
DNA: TGCAGCGCCCGGGGGACAGGGACCTACGAGCAGTACTTC

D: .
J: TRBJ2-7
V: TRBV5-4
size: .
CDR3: CASSLFSFGEQYF
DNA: TGTGCCAGCAGCTTGTTTAGCTTCGGCGAGCAGTACTTC

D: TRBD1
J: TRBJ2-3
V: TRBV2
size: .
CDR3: CASGRGRGTDTQYF
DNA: TGTGCCAGCGGCAGGGGGCGGGGCACAGATACGCAGTATTTT

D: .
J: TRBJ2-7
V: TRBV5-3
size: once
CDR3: CARSPTNISTGYYEQYF
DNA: TGTGCCAGAAGCCCCACCAACATTTCCACGGGATACTACGAGCAGTACTTC

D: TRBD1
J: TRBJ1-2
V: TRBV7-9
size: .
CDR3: CASRSTGSNYGYTF
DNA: TGTGCCAGCAGGTCGACAGGGTCTAACTATGGCTACACCTTC

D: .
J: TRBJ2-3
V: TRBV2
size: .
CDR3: CASSRDSDTQYF
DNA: TGTGCCAGCAGTCGGGACTCAGATACGCAGTATTTT

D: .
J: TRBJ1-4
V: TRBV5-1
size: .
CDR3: CASSLVGAANEKLFF
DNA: TGCGCCAGCAGCTTGGTGGGAGCAGCTAATGAAAAACTGTTTTTT

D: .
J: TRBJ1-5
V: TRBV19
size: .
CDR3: CASSIELGTAMGYSNQPQHF
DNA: TGTGCCAGTAGTATCGAATTGGGGACCGCGATGGGGTATAGCAATCAGCCCCAGCATTTT

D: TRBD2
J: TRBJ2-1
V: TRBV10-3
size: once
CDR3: CAISRGDLAGSYNEQFF
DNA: TGTGCCATCAGTCGGGGAGATCTAGCGGGATCCTACAATGAGCAGTTCTTC

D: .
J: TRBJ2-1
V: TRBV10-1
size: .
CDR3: CASSKAGPGYNEQFF
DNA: TGCGCCAGCAGCAAGGCCGGGCCAGGCTACAATGAGCAGTTCTTC

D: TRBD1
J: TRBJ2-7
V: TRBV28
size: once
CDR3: CASRSGGTYEQYF
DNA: TGTGCCAGCAGGTCAGGGGGAACCTACGAGCAGTACTTC

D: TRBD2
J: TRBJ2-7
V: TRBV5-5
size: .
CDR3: CASSSQGLAGSYEQYF
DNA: TGTGCCAGCAGCTCTCAGGGACTAGCGGGATCCTACGAGCAGTACTTC

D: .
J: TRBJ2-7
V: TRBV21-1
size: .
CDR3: CASSKGSQGAEEQYF
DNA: TGTGCCAGCAGCAAAGGGAGCCAGGGGGCGGAAGAGCAGTACTTC

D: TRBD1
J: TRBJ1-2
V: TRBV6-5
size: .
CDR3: CASSFLTGRSNYGYTF
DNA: TGTGCCAGCAGTTTCCTGACAGGGCGCTCTAACTATGGCTACACCTTC

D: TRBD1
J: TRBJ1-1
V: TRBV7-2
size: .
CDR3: CASSQDRIKITEAFF
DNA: TGTGCCAGCAGCCAGGACAGGATAAAAATCACTGAAGCTTTCTTT

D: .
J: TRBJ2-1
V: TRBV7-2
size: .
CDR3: CASSLDLGTYNEQFF
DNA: TGTGCCAGCAGCTTAGACCTGGGCACCTACAATGAGCAGTTCTTC

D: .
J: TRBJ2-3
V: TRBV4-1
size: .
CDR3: CASSQEGSSRGADTQYF
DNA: TGCGCCAGCAGCCAAGAAGGATCCTCCAGGGGCGCAGATACGCAGTATTTT

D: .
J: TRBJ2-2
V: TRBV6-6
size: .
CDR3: CASSPLGPFGELFF
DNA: TGTGCCAGCAGTCCCCTTGGACCTTTCGGGGAGCTGTTTTTT

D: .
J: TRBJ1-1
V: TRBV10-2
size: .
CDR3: CASREISEAFF
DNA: TGCGCCAGCAGGGAGATTAGTGAAGCTTTCTTT

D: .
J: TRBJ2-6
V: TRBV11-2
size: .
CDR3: CASSLIWTSGANVLTF
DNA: TGTGCCAGCAGCTTAATTTGGACATCAGGGGCCAACGTCCTGACTTTC

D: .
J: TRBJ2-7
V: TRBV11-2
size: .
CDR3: CASSSPGTGESYEQYF
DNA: TGTGCCAGCAGCTCGCCAGGGACGGGAGAATCCTACGAGCAGTACTTC

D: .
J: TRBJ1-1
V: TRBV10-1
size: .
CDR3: CASSDGQLNTEAFF
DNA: TGCGCCAGCAGTGATGGACAGTTGAACACTGAAGCTTTCTTT

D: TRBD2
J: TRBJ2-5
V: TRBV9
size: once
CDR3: CASSAGTSGRYLHRVKETQYF
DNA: TGTGCCAGCAGCGCCGGGACTAGCGGGAGGTACCTCCACAGGGTTAAAGAGACCCAGTACTTC

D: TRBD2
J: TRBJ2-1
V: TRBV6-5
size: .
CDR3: CASNSGRALGEQFF
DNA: TGTGCCAGCAATAGCGGGAGGGCCCTCGGTGAGCAGTTCTTC

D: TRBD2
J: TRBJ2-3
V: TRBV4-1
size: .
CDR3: CASSQDNSGRVDTQYF
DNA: TGCGCCAGCAGCCAAGATAATAGCGGGAGAGTGGATACGCAGTATTTT

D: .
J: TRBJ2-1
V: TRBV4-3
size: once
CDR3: CASSQDRSRGSEQFF
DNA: TGCGCCAGCAGCCAAGATCGGTCCCGAGGGTCCGAGCAGTTCTTC

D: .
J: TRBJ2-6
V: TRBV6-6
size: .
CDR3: CASSYADASGANVLTF
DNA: TGTGCCAGCAGTTACGCGGACGCTTCTGGGGCCAACGTCCTGACTTTC